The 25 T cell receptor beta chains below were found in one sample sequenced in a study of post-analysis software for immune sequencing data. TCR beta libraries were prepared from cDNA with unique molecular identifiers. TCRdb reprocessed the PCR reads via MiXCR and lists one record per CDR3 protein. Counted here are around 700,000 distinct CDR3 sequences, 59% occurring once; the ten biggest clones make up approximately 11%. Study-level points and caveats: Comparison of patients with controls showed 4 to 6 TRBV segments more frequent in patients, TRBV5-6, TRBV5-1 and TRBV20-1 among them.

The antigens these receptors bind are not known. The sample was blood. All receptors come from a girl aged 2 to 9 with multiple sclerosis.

CDR3 DNA sequence: TGTGCCAGCAGCCCTCGGGACCGCAAACGACATGAGCAGTTCTTC. It translates to CASSPRDRKRHEQFF. This sequence joins TRBV7-2 and TRBJ2-1; either TRBD1 or TRBD2 may supply D (5 bases each). The ends were cut back, 5 bases at V and 8 bases at J, with 19 bases in the middle. The CDR3 sequence is 15 residues long. Germline V gene lookup returns CDR1 SGHTA and CDR2 FQGNSA.

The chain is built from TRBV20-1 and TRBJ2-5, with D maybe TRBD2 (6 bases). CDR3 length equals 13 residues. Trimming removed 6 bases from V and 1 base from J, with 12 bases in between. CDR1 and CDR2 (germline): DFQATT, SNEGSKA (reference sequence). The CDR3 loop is CSARLGPQETQYF. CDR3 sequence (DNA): TGCAGTGCCAGACTAGGTCCCCAAGAGACCCAGTACTTC.

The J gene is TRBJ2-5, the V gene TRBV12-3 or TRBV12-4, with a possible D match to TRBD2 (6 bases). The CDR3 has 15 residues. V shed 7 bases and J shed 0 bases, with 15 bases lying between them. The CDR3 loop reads CASTSRRGNQETQYF. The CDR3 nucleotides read TGTGCCAGCACTTCAAGGCGGGGTAACCAAGAGACCCAGTACTTC.

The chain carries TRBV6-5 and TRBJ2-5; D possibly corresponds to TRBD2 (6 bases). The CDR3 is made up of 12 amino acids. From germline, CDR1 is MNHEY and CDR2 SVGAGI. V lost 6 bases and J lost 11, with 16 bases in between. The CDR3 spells CASRGGNNEQYF. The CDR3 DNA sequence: TGTGCCAGCAGGGGAGGTAACAATGAGCAGTACTTC.

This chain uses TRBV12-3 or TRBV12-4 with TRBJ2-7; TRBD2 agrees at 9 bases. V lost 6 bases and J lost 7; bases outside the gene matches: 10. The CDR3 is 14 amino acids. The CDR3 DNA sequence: TGTGCCAGCAGGGCTAGCGGGAACTCGGGGGAGCAGTACTTC. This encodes CASRASGNSGEQYF.

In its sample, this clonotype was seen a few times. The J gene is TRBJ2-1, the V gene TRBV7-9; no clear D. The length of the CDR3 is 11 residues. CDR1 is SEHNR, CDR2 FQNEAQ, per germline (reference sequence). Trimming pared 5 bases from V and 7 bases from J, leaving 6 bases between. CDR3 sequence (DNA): TGTGCCAGCAGCCCTATAAATGAGCAGTTCTTC. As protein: CASSPINEQFF.

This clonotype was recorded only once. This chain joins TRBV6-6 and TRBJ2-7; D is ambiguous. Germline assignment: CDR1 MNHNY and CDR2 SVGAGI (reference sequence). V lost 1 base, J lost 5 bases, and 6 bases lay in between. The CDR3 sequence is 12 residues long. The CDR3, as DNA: TGTGCCAGCAGTTACTGGGGAAACGAGCAGTACTTC. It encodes CASSYWGNEQYF.

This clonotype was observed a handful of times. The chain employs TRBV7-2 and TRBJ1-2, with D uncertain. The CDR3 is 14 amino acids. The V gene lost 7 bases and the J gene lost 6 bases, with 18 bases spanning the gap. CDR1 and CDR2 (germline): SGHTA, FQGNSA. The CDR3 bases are TGTGCCAGCACCCTGACAACTGGGGAGGATGGCTACACCTTC. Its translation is CASTLTTGEDGYTF.

Here the CDR3 reads CASSPRVGSSTDTQYF. The CDR3 DNA is TGTGCCAGCAGTCCGAGAGTGGGGTCGAGCACAGATACGCAGTATTTT. V gene TRBV12-3 or TRBV12-4 combines with J gene TRBJ2-3; D uncertain. This CDR3 region has 16 residues. V was shortened by 5 bases and J by 0 bases, with 15 bases between the two germline ends.

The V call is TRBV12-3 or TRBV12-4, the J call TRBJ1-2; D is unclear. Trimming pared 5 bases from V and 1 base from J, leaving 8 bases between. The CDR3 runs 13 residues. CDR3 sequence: CASSPTSNYGYTF. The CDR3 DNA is TGTGCCAGCAGTCCGACAAGTAACTATGGCTACACCTTC.

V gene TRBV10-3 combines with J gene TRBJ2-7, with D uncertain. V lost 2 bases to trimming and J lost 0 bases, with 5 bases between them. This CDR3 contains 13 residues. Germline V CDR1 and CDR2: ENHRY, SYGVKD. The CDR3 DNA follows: TGTGCCATCAGTGAGGCTAGCTCCTACGAGCAGTACTTC. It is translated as CAISEASSYEQYF.

The CDR3, as DNA: TGCAGTGCCTCCCGACTGAGCGATACGCAGTATTTT. Translation gives CSASRLSDTQYF. The chain has TRBV20-1 and TRBJ2-3; D gene unclear. The CDR3 runs 12 residues. The V gene's germline CDR1 is DFQATT and CDR2 SNEGSKA (reference sequence). The V and J ends lost 6 bases and 6 bases respectively, with 13 bases between them.

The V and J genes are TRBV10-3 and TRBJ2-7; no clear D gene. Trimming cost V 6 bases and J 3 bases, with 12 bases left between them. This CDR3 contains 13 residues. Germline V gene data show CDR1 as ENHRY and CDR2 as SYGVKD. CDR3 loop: CAISLDLFYEQYF. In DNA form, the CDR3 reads TGTGCCATCAGCCTCGACCTTTTCTACGAGCAGTACTTC.

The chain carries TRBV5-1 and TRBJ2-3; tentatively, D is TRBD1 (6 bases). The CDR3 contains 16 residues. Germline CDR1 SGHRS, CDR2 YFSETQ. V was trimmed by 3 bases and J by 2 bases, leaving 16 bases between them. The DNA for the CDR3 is TGCGCCAGCAGCTCCGGGTTGCAGGGGACCACAGATACGCAGTATTTT. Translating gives CASSSGLQGTTDTQYF.

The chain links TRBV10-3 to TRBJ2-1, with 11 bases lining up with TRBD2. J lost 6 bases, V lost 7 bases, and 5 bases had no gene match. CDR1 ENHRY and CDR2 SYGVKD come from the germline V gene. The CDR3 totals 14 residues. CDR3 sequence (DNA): TGTGCCATCACTCCGGGACTAGCGGCCAATGAGCAGTTCTTC. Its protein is CAITPGLAANEQFF.

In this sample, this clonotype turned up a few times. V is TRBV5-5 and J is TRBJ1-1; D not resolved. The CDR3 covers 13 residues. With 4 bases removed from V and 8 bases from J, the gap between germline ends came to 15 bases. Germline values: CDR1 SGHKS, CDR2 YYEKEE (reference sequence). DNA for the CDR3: TGTGCCAGCAGCATCCCAGGACGCCCCGAAGCTTTCTTT. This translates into CASSIPGRPEAFF.

The CDR3 nucleotides are TGTGCCAGCAGCTTCTTCGGACGGACGCCCTACGAGCAGTACTTC. This gives the protein CASSFFGRTPYEQYF. The chain has TRBV11-2 and TRBJ2-7, with no clear D. Germline CDR1 SGHAT, CDR2 FQNNGV. V dropped 3 bases and J dropped 2 bases, with 14 bases sitting between them. The CDR3 sequence is 15 residues long.

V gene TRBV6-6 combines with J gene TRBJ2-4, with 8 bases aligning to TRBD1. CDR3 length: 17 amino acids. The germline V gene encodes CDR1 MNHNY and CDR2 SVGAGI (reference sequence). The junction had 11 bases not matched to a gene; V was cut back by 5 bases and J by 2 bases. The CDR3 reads CASSHSRGRRSKNIQYF. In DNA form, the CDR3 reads TGTGCCAGCAGTCATAGCAGGGGGCGCAGGTCCAAAAACATTCAGTACTTC.

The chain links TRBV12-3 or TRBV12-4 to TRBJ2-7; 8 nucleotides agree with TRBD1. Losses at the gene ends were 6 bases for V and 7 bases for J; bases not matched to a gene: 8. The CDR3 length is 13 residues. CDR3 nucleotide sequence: TGTGCCAGCAGCCCTAGGACAGGGAGAGAGCAGTACTTC. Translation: CASSPRTGREQYF.

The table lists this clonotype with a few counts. DNA of the CDR3: TGCAGTGCTAGAGATGGGAGGGGACCCCTTTACGAGCAGTACTTC. This encodes CSARDGRGPLYEQYF. J is TRBJ2-7 and V is TRBV20-1; 7 bases line up with TRBD2. Trimming removed 0 bases from V and 4 bases from J; junction bases left unmatched: 9. Germline V lookup: CDR1 DFQATT, CDR2 SNEGSKA (reference sequence). The CDR3 is 15 residues long.

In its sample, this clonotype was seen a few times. Here the CDR3 reads CASSKGGRSSYEQYF. For the CDR3, the DNA is TGTGCCAGCAGCAAAGGCGGTCGTAGCTCCTACGAGCAGTACTTC. The chain has TRBV21-1 and TRBJ2-7. TRBV21-1 is a documented pseudogene. CDR3 length equals 15 residues.

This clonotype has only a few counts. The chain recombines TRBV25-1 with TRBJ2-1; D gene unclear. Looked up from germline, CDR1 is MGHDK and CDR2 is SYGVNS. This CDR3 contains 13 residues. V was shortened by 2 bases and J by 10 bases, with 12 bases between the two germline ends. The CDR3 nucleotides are TGTGCCAGCAGTGAACCCGGCCTCAGGGAGCAGTTCTTC. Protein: CASSEPGLREQFF.

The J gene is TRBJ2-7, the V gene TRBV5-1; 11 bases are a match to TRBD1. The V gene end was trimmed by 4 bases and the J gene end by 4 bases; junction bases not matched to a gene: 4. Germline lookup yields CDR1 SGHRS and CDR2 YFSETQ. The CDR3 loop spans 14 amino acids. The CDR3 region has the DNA TGCGCCAGCAGCGTCCGGGACAGGGGGTACGAGCAGTACTTC. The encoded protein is CASSVRDRGYEQYF.

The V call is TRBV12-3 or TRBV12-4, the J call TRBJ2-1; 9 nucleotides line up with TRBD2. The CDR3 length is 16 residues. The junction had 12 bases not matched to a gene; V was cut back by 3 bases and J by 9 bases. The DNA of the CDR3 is TGTGCCAGCAGTTTTTTAGCGGGGGATTTTCGCACTGAGCAGTTCTTC. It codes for CASSFLAGDFRTEQFF.

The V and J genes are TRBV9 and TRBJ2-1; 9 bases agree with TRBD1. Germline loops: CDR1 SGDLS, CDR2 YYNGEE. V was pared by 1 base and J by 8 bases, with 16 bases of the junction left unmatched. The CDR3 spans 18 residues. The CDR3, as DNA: TGTGCCAGCAGCGTATCGAAGCGGACAGGGGCAAGACACGATGAGCAGTTCTTC. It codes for CASSVSKRTGARHDEQFF.